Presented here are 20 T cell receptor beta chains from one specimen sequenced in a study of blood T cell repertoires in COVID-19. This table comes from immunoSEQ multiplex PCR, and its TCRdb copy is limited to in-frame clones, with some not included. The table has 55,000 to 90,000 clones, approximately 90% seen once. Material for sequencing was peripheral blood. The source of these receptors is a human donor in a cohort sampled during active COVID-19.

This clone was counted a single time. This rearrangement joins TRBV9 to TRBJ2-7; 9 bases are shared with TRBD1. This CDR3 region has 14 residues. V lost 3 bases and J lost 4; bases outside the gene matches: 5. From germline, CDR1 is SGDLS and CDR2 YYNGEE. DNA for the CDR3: TGTGCCAGCAGCGGACAGGGGGGGCTGTACGAGCAGTACTTC. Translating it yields CASSGQGGLYEQYF.

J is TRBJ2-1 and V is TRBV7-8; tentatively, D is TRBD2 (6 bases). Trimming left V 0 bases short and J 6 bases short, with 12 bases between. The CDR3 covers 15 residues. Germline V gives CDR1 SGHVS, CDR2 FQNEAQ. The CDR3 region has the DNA TGTGCCAGCAGCTTAGCAGGACTATATTCCAATGAGCAGTTCTTC. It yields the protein CASSLAGLYSNEQFF. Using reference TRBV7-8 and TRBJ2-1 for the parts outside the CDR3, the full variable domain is GAGVSQSPRYKVAKRGQDVALRCDPISGHVSLFWYQQALGQGPEFLTYFQNEAQLDKSGLPSDRFFAERPEGSVSTLKIQRTQQEDSAVYLCASSLAGLYSNEQFFGPGTRLTVL.

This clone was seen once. CDR3 residues: CSVVRQGPSWGYTF. DNA for the CDR3: TGCAGCGTTGTCCGGCAGGGGCCCTCATGGGGCTACACCTTC. This chain joins TRBV29-1 and TRBJ1-2; weak D call: TRBD1 (6 bases). Trimming shortened V by 4 bases and J by 8 bases, and 20 bases separated the two germline ends. The CDR3 has 14 residues. Per the germline V gene, CDR1 is SQVTM and CDR2 is ANQGSEA.

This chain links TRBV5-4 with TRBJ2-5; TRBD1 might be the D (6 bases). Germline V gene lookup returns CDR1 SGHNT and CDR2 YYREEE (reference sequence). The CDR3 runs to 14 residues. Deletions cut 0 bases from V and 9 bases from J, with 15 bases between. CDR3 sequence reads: CASSLGTAQKAQYF. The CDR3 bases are TGTGCCAGCAGCTTGGGGACAGCTCAAAAGGCCCAGTACTTC. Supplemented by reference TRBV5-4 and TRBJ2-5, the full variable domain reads ETGVTQSPTHLIKTRGQQVTLRCSSQSGHNTVSWYQQALGQGPQFIFQYYREEENGRGNFPPRFSGLQFPNYSSELNVNALELDDSALYLCASSLGTAQKAQYFGPGTRLLVL.

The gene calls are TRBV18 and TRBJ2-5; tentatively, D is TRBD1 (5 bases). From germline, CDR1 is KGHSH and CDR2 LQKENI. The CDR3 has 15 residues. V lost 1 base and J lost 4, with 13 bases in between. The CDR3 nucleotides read TGTGCCAGCTCACCACAGGGGTTTCGTCTAGAGACCCAGTACTTC. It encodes CASSPQGFRLETQYF.

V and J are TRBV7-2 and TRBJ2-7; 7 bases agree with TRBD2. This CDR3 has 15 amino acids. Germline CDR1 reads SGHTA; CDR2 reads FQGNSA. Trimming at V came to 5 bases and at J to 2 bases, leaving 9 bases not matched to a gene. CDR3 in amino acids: CASSAGLGLPYEQYF. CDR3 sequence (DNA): TGTGCCAGCAGCGCCGGACTAGGGCTTCCCTACGAGCAGTACTTC.

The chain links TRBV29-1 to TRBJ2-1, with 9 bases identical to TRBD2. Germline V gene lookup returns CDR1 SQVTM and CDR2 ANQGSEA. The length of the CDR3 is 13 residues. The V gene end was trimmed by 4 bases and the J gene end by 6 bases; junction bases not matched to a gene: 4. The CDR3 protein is CSVVSGRTNEQFF. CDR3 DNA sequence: TGCAGCGTTGTTAGCGGGAGAACCAATGAGCAGTTCTTC.

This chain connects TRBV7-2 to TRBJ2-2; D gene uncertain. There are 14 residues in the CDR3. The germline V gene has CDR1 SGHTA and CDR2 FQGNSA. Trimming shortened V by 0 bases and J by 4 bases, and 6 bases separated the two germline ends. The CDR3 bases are TGTGCCAGCAGCTTAGCCCCCCGCACCGGGGAGCTGTTTTTT. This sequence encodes CASSLAPRTGELFF.

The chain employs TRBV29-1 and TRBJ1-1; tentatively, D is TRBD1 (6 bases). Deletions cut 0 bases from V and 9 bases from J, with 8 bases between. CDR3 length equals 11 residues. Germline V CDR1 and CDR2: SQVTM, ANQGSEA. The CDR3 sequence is CSVEEGTQAFF. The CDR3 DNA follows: TGCAGCGTTGAAGAAGGGACACAAGCTTTCTTT.

CDR3 DNA sequence: TGCGCCAGCAGCAGTAATCCAGGGAGGGGAGGCGACGAGCAGTACTTC. Residues: CASSSNPGRGGDEQYF. The chain uses TRBV5-1 and TRBJ2-7, with 7 bases fitting TRBD2. Germline V CDR1 and CDR2: SGHRS, YFSETQ. The junction had 15 bases not matched to a gene; V was cut back by 4 bases and J by 5 bases. The CDR3 length is 16 residues.

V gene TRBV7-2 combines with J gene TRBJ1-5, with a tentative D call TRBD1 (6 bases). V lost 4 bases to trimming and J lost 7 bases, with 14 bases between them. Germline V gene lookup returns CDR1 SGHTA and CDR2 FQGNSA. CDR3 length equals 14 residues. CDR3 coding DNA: TGTGCCAGCAGCTACCAGGGGTCGAGCCAGCCCCAGCATTTT. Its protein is CASSYQGSSQPQHF. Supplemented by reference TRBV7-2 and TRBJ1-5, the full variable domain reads GAGVSQSPSNKVTEKGKDVELRCDPISGHTALYWYRQSLGQGLEFLIYFQGNSAPDKSGLPSDRFSAERTGGSVSTLTIQRTQQEDSAVYLCASSYQGSSQPQHFGDGTRLSIL.

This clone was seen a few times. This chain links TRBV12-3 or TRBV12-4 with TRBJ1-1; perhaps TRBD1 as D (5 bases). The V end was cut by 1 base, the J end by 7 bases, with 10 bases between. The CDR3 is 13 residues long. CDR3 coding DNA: TGTGCCAGCAGTTTAGGGGGGAGGGATGAAGCTTTCTTT. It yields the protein CASSLGGRDEAFF.

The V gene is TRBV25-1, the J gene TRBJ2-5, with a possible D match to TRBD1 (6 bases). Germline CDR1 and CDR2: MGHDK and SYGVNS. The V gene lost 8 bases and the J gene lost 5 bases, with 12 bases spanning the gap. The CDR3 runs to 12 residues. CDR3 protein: CASGWTEETQYF. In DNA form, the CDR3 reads TGTGCCAGCGGATGGACAGAGGAGACCCAGTACTTC.

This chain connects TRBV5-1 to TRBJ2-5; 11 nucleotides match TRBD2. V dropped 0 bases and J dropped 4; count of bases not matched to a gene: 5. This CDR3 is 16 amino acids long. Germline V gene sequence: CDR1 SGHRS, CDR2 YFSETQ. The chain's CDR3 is CASSLGLAGLRETQYF. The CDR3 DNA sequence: TGCGCCAGCAGCTTGGGACTAGCGGGATTGCGAGAGACCCAGTACTTC.

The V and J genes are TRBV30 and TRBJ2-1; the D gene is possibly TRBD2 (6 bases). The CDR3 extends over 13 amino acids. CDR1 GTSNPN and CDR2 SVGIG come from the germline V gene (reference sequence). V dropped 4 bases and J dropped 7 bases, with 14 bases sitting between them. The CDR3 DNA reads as TGTGCCTGGACAGCGGGTAAGAGGAATGAGCAGTTCTTC. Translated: CAWTAGKRNEQFF.

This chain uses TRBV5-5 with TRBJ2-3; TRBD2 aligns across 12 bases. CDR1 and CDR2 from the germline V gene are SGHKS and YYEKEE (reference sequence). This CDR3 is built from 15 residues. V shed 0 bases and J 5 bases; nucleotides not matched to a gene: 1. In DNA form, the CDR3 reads TGTGCCAGCAGCTTGGGGGGACTAGCGGGAGATACGCAGTATTTT. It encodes CASSLGGLAGDTQYF.

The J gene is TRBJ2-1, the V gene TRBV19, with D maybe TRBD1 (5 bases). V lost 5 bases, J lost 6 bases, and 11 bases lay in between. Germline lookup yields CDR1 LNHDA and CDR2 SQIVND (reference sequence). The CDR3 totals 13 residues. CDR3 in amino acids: CASSGQNANEQFF. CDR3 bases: TGTGCCAGTAGTGGACAAAATGCCAATGAGCAGTTCTTC.

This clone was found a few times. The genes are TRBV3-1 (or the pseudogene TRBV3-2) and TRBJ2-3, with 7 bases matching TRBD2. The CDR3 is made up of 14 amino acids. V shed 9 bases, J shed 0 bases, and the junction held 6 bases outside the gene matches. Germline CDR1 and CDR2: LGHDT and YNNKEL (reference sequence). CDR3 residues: CASSGRSSTDTQYF. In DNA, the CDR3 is TGTGCCAGTTCCGGGAGGTCTAGCACAGATACGCAGTATTTT.

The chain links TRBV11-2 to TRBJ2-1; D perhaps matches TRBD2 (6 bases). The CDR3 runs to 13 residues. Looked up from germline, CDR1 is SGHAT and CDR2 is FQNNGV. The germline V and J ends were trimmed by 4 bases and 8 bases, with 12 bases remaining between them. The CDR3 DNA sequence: TGTGCCAGCAGCTCGGGACTTCCCTATGAGCAGTTCTTC. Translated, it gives CASSSGLPYEQFF.

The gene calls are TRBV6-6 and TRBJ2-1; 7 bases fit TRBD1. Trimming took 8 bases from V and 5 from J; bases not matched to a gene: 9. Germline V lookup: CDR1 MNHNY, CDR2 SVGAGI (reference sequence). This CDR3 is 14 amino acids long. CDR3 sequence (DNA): TGTGCCAGCGAACTGGGACAGACCAACAATGAGCAGTTCTTC. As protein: CASELGQTNNEQFF.